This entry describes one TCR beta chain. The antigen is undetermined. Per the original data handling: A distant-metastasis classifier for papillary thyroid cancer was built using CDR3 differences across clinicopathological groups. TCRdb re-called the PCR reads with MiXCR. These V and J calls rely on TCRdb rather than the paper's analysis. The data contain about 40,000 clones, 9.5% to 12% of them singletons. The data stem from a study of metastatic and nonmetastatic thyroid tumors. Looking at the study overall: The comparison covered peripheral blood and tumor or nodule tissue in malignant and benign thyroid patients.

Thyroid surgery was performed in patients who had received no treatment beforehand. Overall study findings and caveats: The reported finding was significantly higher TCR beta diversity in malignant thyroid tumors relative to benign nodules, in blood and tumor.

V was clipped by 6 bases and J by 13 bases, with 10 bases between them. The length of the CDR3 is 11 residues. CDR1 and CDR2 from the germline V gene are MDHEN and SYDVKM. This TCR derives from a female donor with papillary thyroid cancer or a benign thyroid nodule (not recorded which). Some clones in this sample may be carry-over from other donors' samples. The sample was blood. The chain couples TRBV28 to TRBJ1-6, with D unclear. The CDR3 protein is CASSRRVPLHF. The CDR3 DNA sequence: TGTGCCAGCAGCCGCCGGGTCCCCCTCCACTTT.